The rows below give T cell receptor beta chains drawn from one sample of a study of cytomegalovirus exposure and HLA in healthy donors. Sequencing used immunoSEQ multiplex PCR; TCRdb keeps in-frame clones, though not all of them. This sample carries roughly 140,000 clones, about 89% of them seen once, and the ten largest clones take 3% to 3.5%. Sequenced input: PBMCs. The source is a woman aged 18-29 years in good health and CMV-seropositive. Each CDR3 is given with its conserved first and last residue. A D gene is named only where the DNA matches it firmly. A clone size is listed for some rows: how often the clone was seen (once, few, many), or a class if it is expanded.

d_call: -; j_call: TRBJ2-7; clone_size: -; v_call: TRBV11-2; cdr3_nt: TGTGCCAGCAGCTTAGATCCCGGGGTAGCTTACTACGAGCAGTACTTC; cdr3_aa: CASSLDPGVAYYEQYF
d_call: TRBD1; j_call: TRBJ2-5; clone_size: -; v_call: TRBV6-5; cdr3_nt: TGTGCCAGCAGCCAAAGACCAGGGGGTGGGGAGACCCAGTACTTC; cdr3_aa: CASSQRPGGGETQYF
d_call: TRBD1; j_call: TRBJ2-7; clone_size: -; v_call: TRBV27; cdr3_nt: TGTGCCAGCAGCCCGTGGGCCGACAGGGGGGCAATCGAGCAGTACTTC; cdr3_aa: CASSPWADRGAIEQYF
d_call: -; j_call: TRBJ2-1; clone_size: -; v_call: TRBV10-1; cdr3_nt: TGCGCCAGCAGCCGGTCCCCGAGCTCCTACAATGAGCAGTTCTTC; cdr3_aa: CASSRSPSSYNEQFF
d_call: -; j_call: TRBJ1-2; clone_size: -; v_call: TRBV30; cdr3_nt: TGTGCCTGGAGTGTACCAGGGTTTGACTATGGCTACACCTTC; cdr3_aa: CAWSVPGFDYGYTF
d_call: -; j_call: TRBJ1-5; clone_size: -; v_call: TRBV30; cdr3_nt: TGTGCCTGGAGTAACAGTAATGGACAGCCCCAGCATTTT; cdr3_aa: CAWSNSNGQPQHF
d_call: -; j_call: TRBJ2-7; clone_size: -; v_call: TRBV28; cdr3_nt: TGTGCCAGCAGTTATGCGGGTACCGAGCAGTACTTC; cdr3_aa: CASSYAGTEQYF
d_call: TRBD2; j_call: TRBJ2-3; clone_size: -; v_call: TRBV2; cdr3_nt: TGTGCCAGCAGAGCGGTACCGGGACTAGCAGTCACAGATACGCAGTATTTT; cdr3_aa: CASRAVPGLAVTDTQYF
d_call: -; j_call: TRBJ2-7; clone_size: -; v_call: TRBV7-9; cdr3_nt: TGTGCCAGCAGCTCCCGGGACTTAGCCCGCGAGCAGTACTTC; cdr3_aa: CASSSRDLAREQYF
d_call: -; j_call: TRBJ2-7; clone_size: -; v_call: TRBV6-1; cdr3_nt: TGTGCCAGCAGTGAAGCCCCGGGAGACCCCTACGAGCAGTACTTC; cdr3_aa: CASSEAPGDPYEQYF
d_call: -; j_call: TRBJ2-5; clone_size: -; v_call: TRBV5-1; cdr3_nt: TGCGCCAGCAGCTTGGTCGTCGGCCAAGAGACCCAGTACTTC; cdr3_aa: CASSLVVGQETQYF
d_call: TRBD1; j_call: TRBJ1-5; clone_size: -; v_call: TRBV29-1; cdr3_nt: TGCAGCGTGACGACAGGGTTTAATCAGCCCCAGCATTTT; cdr3_aa: CSVTTGFNQPQHF
d_call: TRBD2; j_call: TRBJ2-7; clone_size: -; v_call: TRBV7-6; cdr3_nt: TGTGCCAGCAGGCCCGGGACTAGCGGAGCCTACGAGCAGTACTTC; cdr3_aa: CASRPGTSGAYEQYF
d_call: -; j_call: TRBJ2-1; clone_size: -; v_call: TRBV5-4; cdr3_nt: TGTGCCAGCACCCCGGCGGGGAGCTCCTACAATGAGCAGTTCTTC; cdr3_aa: CASTPAGSSYNEQFF
d_call: TRBD2; j_call: TRBJ2-7; clone_size: once; v_call: TRBV5-1; cdr3_nt: TGCGCCAGCAGCTTGGGGCTAGCGGGAGCCTACGAGCAGTACTTC; cdr3_aa: CASSLGLAGAYEQYF
d_call: -; j_call: TRBJ1-2; clone_size: -; v_call: TRBV4-3; cdr3_nt: TGCGCCAGCAGCCAAGAAACAAGCATGCGGTATGGCTACACCTTC; cdr3_aa: CASSQETSMRYGYTF
d_call: TRBD2; j_call: TRBJ2-5; clone_size: few; v_call: TRBV4-1; cdr3_nt: TGCGCCAGCAGCCAAGAGGCCCCATCGTCTCTAGCGGGAGGGCCAAGGGAGACCCAGTACTTC; cdr3_aa: CASSQEAPSSLAGGPRETQYF
d_call: TRBD1; j_call: TRBJ2-5; clone_size: few; v_call: TRBV29-1; cdr3_nt: TGCAGCGTTGATGACCACCGCCGGACAGGCCAGTACTTC; cdr3_aa: CSVDDHRRTGQYF
d_call: TRBD1; j_call: TRBJ1-1; clone_size: -; v_call: TRBV7-8; cdr3_nt: TGTGCCAGCAACGATCACAGGGGACTGAACACTGAAGCTTTCTTT; cdr3_aa: CASNDHRGLNTEAFF
d_call: -; j_call: TRBJ1-2; clone_size: -; v_call: TRBV6-5; cdr3_nt: TGTGCCAGCAGAAGGGAGGGTGTTGGCTACACCTTC; cdr3_aa: CASRREGVGYTF
d_call: TRBD2; j_call: TRBJ2-3; clone_size: -; v_call: TRBV7-2; cdr3_nt: TGTGCCAGCAGCTTACTAGCGGCTAGCACAGATACGCAGTATTTT; cdr3_aa: CASSLLAASTDTQYF
d_call: TRBD1; j_call: TRBJ1-5; clone_size: -; v_call: TRBV28; cdr3_nt: TGTGCCAGCAGTGCCGGGGACAGCGGTAATCAGCCCCAGCATTTT; cdr3_aa: CASSAGDSGNQPQHF
d_call: TRBD2; j_call: TRBJ2-2; clone_size: -; v_call: TRBV9; cdr3_nt: TGTGCCAGCAGCGCGGCTAGCGGAACCACCGGGGAGCTGTTTTTT; cdr3_aa: CASSAASGTTGELFF
d_call: -; j_call: TRBJ2-7; clone_size: -; v_call: TRBV28; cdr3_nt: TGTGCCAGCAGTTCCGGTGGGGCAGGTACTTACGAGCAGTACTTC; cdr3_aa: CASSSGGAGTYEQYF
d_call: -; j_call: TRBJ2-2; clone_size: -; v_call: TRBV4-1; cdr3_nt: TGCGCCAGCAGCCAAACTCCCCCACTCACCGGGGAGCTGTTTTTT; cdr3_aa: CASSQTPPLTGELFF
d_call: -; j_call: TRBJ2-1; clone_size: -; v_call: TRBV9; cdr3_nt: TGTGCCAGCAGCACGTCCCTTTCAGGGGCAACTTACAATGAGCAGTTCTTC; cdr3_aa: CASSTSLSGATYNEQFF
d_call: TRBD2; j_call: TRBJ2-3; clone_size: -; v_call: TRBV5-1; cdr3_nt: TGCGCCAGCAGCCCCATTTTAGCGGGGGGCACAGATACGCAGTATTTT; cdr3_aa: CASSPILAGGTDTQYF
d_call: -; j_call: TRBJ2-4; clone_size: -; v_call: TRBV30; cdr3_nt: TGTGCCTGGAGTGAGTGGAGGGGGCAGGCCAAAAACATTCAGTACTTC; cdr3_aa: CAWSEWRGQAKNIQYF
d_call: -; j_call: TRBJ1-2; clone_size: -; v_call: TRBV7-8; cdr3_nt: TGTGCCAGCAGCTTATATTGGGAGGGGAGAGTGGCCTATGGCTACACCTTC; cdr3_aa: CASSLYWEGRVAYGYTF
d_call: TRBD1; j_call: TRBJ2-1; clone_size: -; v_call: TRBV29-1; cdr3_nt: TGCAGCGTAACTCGGACAGGGCGCAATGAGCAGTTCTTC; cdr3_aa: CSVTRTGRNEQFF
d_call: TRBD2; j_call: TRBJ2-1; clone_size: -; v_call: TRBV19; cdr3_nt: TGTGCCAGTAGTCCTACCGGGACTATTCAGTTCTTC; cdr3_aa: CASSPTGTIQFF
d_call: TRBD1; j_call: TRBJ2-5; clone_size: -; v_call: TRBV7-9; cdr3_nt: TGTGCCAGCAGAGGGACAGGGGACCGGTACTTC; cdr3_aa: CASRGTGDRYF
d_call: -; j_call: TRBJ1-4; clone_size: -; v_call: TRBV2; cdr3_nt: TGTGCCAGCAGTGCATCGGGGTCGGCTTGGGAAAAACTGTTTTTT; cdr3_aa: CASSASGSAWEKLFF
d_call: TRBD2; j_call: TRBJ2-7; clone_size: -; v_call: TRBV28; cdr3_nt: TGTGCCAGCAGTCCCATTAGCGGGAGATTCCACGAGCAGTACTTC; cdr3_aa: CASSPISGRFHEQYF
d_call: TRBD2; j_call: TRBJ2-5; clone_size: many; v_call: TRBV10-3; cdr3_nt: TGTGCCATCAGTGCAGCGGGAGTCGGGGAGACCCAGTACTTC; cdr3_aa: CAISAAGVGETQYF
d_call: TRBD1; j_call: TRBJ2-1; clone_size: once; v_call: TRBV5-5; cdr3_nt: TGTGCCAGCAGCTTGAATCCGGGACAGGGGGCCAATGAGCAGTTCTTC; cdr3_aa: CASSLNPGQGANEQFF
d_call: TRBD1; j_call: TRBJ1-1; clone_size: -; v_call: TRBV5-1; cdr3_nt: TGCGCCAGCAGCGACAACCCCGGGGGACAGGGGCCGGGAGCTTTCTTT; cdr3_aa: CASSDNPGGQGPGAFF
d_call: TRBD1; j_call: TRBJ2-7; clone_size: -; v_call: TRBV18; cdr3_nt: TGTGCCAGCTCTTACGGGACAGGGATTAGCGACGAGCAGTACTTC; cdr3_aa: CASSYGTGISDEQYF
d_call: TRBD1; j_call: TRBJ2-4; clone_size: -; v_call: TRBV29-1; cdr3_nt: TGCAGCGCAGGGACAGGGGGGACCAAAAACATTCAGTACTTC; cdr3_aa: CSAGTGGTKNIQYF
d_call: -; j_call: TRBJ1-1; clone_size: few; v_call: TRBV10-1; cdr3_nt: TGCGCCAGCAGCAGACGGAGGAACACTGAAGCTTTCTTT; cdr3_aa: CASSRRRNTEAFF
d_call: -; j_call: TRBJ2-1; clone_size: -; v_call: TRBV4-3; cdr3_nt: TGCGCCAGCAGCCAAGGACTATTCCCCTACAATGAGCAGTTCTTC; cdr3_aa: CASSQGLFPYNEQFF
d_call: TRBD1; j_call: TRBJ2-1; clone_size: -; v_call: TRBV7-6; cdr3_nt: TGTGCCAGCAGCTTGCCCGTACAGGGGATCCACAATGAGCAGTTCTTC; cdr3_aa: CASSLPVQGIHNEQFF
d_call: TRBD2; j_call: TRBJ2-5; clone_size: -; v_call: TRBV7-8; cdr3_nt: TGTGCCAGCAGCCCCCGCCGGGGGACTAGGGAGGAAGAGACCCAGTACTTC; cdr3_aa: CASSPRRGTREEETQYF
d_call: TRBD1; j_call: TRBJ1-2; clone_size: few; v_call: TRBV5-4; cdr3_nt: TGTGCCAGCAGCTCTACCGGGACAGTCTATGGCTACACCTTC; cdr3_aa: CASSSTGTVYGYTF
d_call: -; j_call: TRBJ1-3; clone_size: -; v_call: TRBV6-1; cdr3_nt: TGTGCCAGCAGTGAACTCTCTACGAACTCTGGAAACACCATATATTTT; cdr3_aa: CASSELSTNSGNTIYF
d_call: -; j_call: TRBJ1-5; clone_size: -; v_call: TRBV28; cdr3_nt: TGTGCCAGCAGTTTATCAGGGTTGGGCAATCAGCCCCAGCATTTT; cdr3_aa: CASSLSGLGNQPQHF
d_call: -; j_call: TRBJ1-5; clone_size: -; v_call: TRBV2; cdr3_nt: TGTGCCAGCAGTCTGGGAGGGAGCAATCAGCCCCAGCATTTT; cdr3_aa: CASSLGGSNQPQHF
d_call: TRBD2; j_call: TRBJ2-1; clone_size: -; v_call: TRBV18; cdr3_nt: TGTGCCAGCTCACCACGACTAGCGGGATTCTACAATGAGCAGTTCTTC; cdr3_aa: CASSPRLAGFYNEQFF
d_call: -; j_call: TRBJ1-4; clone_size: -; v_call: TRBV15; cdr3_nt: TGTGCCACCAGCAGAGATCAGGGTCTCGCTCCGGGTAATGAAAAACTGTTTTTT; cdr3_aa: CATSRDQGLAPGNEKLFF
d_call: -; j_call: TRBJ2-4; clone_size: -; v_call: TRBV15; cdr3_nt: TGTGCCACCAGCAGATTGCTAGAAAACATTCAGTACTTC; cdr3_aa: CATSRLLENIQYF
d_call: -; j_call: TRBJ2-3; clone_size: once; v_call: TRBV9; cdr3_nt: TGTGCCAGCAGCGGCGCTTCCCGGGAATGGGATACGCAGTATTTT; cdr3_aa: CASSGASREWDTQYF
d_call: TRBD1; j_call: TRBJ1-2; clone_size: -; v_call: TRBV6-5; cdr3_nt: TGTGCCAGCAGGCGGACAGGGGGGGAACATGGCTACACCTTC; cdr3_aa: CASRRTGGEHGYTF
d_call: TRBD2; j_call: TRBJ2-5; clone_size: -; v_call: TRBV6-1; cdr3_nt: TGTGCCAGCGGCAGAGCGGGAGGTTACCAAGAGACCCAGTACTTC; cdr3_aa: CASGRAGGYQETQYF
d_call: -; j_call: TRBJ2-3; clone_size: -; v_call: TRBV4-2; cdr3_nt: TGTGCCAGCAGCCAAACCGACTATCCACAAGATACGCAGTATTTT; cdr3_aa: CASSQTDYPQDTQYF
d_call: -; j_call: TRBJ2-6; clone_size: -; v_call: TRBV12-5; cdr3_nt: TGTGCTAGTGCCGGAGGCGGCCCCAACGTCCTGACTTTC; cdr3_aa: CASAGGGPNVLTF
d_call: TRBD1; j_call: TRBJ1-1; clone_size: -; v_call: TRBV19; cdr3_nt: TGTGCCAGTAGTATAAGGACAGGTGAAGCTTTCTTT; cdr3_aa: CASSIRTGEAFF
d_call: -; j_call: TRBJ1-1; clone_size: -; v_call: TRBV11-3; cdr3_nt: TGTGCCAGCAGCTTACTCCTGAACACTGAAGCTTTCTTT; cdr3_aa: CASSLLLNTEAFF
d_call: -; j_call: TRBJ2-1; clone_size: -; v_call: TRBV6-5; cdr3_nt: TGTGCCAGCAGTTACTTGTCGGGTTCCTACAATGAGCAGTTCTTC; cdr3_aa: CASSYLSGSYNEQFF
d_call: TRBD1; j_call: TRBJ2-7; clone_size: -; v_call: TRBV18; cdr3_nt: TGTGCCAGCTCAAGGGACAGGTATCAATCCTACGAGCAGTACTTC; cdr3_aa: CASSRDRYQSYEQYF
d_call: TRBD2; j_call: TRBJ2-2; clone_size: -; v_call: TRBV28; cdr3_nt: TGTGCCAGCAGTTTAGGCCGCGGCGGGAGCACCGGGGAGCTGTTTTTT; cdr3_aa: CASSLGRGGSTGELFF